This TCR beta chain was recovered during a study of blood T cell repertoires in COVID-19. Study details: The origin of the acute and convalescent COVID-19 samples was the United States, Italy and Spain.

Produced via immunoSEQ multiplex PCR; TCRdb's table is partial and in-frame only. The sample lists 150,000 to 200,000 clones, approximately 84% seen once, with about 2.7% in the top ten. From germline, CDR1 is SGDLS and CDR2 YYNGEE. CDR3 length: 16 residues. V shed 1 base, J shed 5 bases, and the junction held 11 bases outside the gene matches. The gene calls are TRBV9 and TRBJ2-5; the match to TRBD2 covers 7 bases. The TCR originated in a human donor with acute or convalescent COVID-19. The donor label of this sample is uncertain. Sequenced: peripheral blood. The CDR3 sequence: CASSVLSGAIGETQYF. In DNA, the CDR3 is TGTGCCAGCAGCGTATTAAGCGGGGCCATCGGGGAGACCCAGTACTTC. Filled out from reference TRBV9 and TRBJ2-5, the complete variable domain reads DSGVTQTPKHLITATGQRVTLRCSPRSGDLSVYWYQQSLDQGLQFLIQYYNGEERAKGNILERFSAQQFPDLHSELNLSSLELGDSALYFCASSVLSGAIGETQYFGPGTRLLVL.